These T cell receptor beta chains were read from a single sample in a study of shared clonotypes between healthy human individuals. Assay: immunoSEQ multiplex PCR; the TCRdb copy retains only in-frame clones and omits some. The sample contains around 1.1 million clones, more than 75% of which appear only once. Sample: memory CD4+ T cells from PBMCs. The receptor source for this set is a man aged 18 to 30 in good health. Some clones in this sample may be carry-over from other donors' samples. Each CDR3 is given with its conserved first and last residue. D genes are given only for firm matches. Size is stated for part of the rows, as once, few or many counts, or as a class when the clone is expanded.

CDR3: CASRNYRAGNQPQHF
DNA: TGTGCCAGCAGGAATTACAGGGCGGGCAATCAGCCCCAGCATTTT
V: TRBV28
J: TRBJ1-5
size: .
D: .

CDR3: CAISRDGINQPQHF
DNA: TGTGCCATCAGCCGGGACGGGATAAATCAGCCCCAGCATTTT
V: TRBV10-3
J: TRBJ1-5
size: .
D: .

CDR3: CASGLAKGGGVETQYF
DNA: TGTGCTAGTGGTTTGGCCAAGGGAGGGGGAGTAGAGACCCAGTACTTC
V: TRBV12-5
J: TRBJ2-5
size: many
D: .

CDR3: CSALGNEQFF
DNA: TGCAGTGCCCTGGGCAATGAGCAGTTCTTC
V: TRBV20-1
J: TRBJ2-1
size: many
D: .

CDR3: CASSGRSDYNEQFF
DNA: TGCGCCAGCAGCGGGAGGTCCGACTACAATGAGCAGTTCTTC
V: TRBV5-1
J: TRBJ2-1
size: .
D: .

CDR3: CASSLTRTRVTEAFF
DNA: TGTGCCAGCAGTTTAACGAGGACCCGGGTCACTGAAGCTTTCTTT
V: TRBV27
J: TRBJ1-1
size: .
D: .

CDR3: CASSQGDAGSGETQYF
DNA: TGTGCCAGCAGCCAAGGTGACGCGGGGAGCGGAGAGACCCAGTACTTC
V: TRBV4-2
J: TRBJ2-5
size: many
D: .

CDR3: CASSQALAGASNTQYF
DNA: TGTGCCAGCAGCCAAGCTTTAGCGGGAGCGAGTAATACGCAGTATTTT
V: TRBV14
J: TRBJ2-3
size: .
D: TRBD2

CDR3: CASSPRLAVKTQYF
DNA: TGTGCCAGTAGTCCCCGCCTAGCGGTAAAGACCCAGTACTTC
V: TRBV19
J: TRBJ2-5
size: .
D: TRBD2

CDR3: CASSQIAGAYEQYF
DNA: TGTGCCAGCAGCCAGATAGCGGGAGCCTACGAGCAGTACTTC
V: TRBV6-1
J: TRBJ2-7
size: few
D: TRBD2

CDR3: CAWSGGYLEEKLFF
DNA: TGTGCCTGGAGTGGAGGGTATCTGGAGGAAAAACTGTTTTTT
V: TRBV30
J: TRBJ1-4
size: .
D: .

CDR3: CASSRNSPLHF
DNA: TGTGCCAGCAGCAGGAATTCACCCCTCCACTTT
V: TRBV28
J: TRBJ1-6
size: .
D: .

CDR3: CASSPFRVPGALNNEQFF
DNA: TGTGCCAGCAGTCCCTTCCGGGTGCCGGGCGCCCTAAACAATGAGCAGTTCTTC
V: TRBV27
J: TRBJ2-1
size: .
D: .

CDR3: CASSSLRTSYNEQFF
DNA: TGTGCCAGCAGCTCACTGAGAACATCATACAATGAGCAGTTCTTC
V: TRBV7-3
J: TRBJ2-1
size: .
D: .

CDR3: CASSRGIGSYEQYF
DNA: TGTGCCAGCAGCAGGGGCATTGGCTCCTACGAGCAGTACTTC
V: TRBV2
J: TRBJ2-7
size: .
D: .

CDR3: CASSSGRGWGVDTQYF
DNA: TGTGCCAGCAGCTCCGGAAGGGGGTGGGGTGTGGATACGCAGTATTTT
V: TRBV7-9
J: TRBJ2-3
size: .
D: .

CDR3: CASSQRQGWDQYF
DNA: TGTGCCAGCTCCCAAAGGCAGGGATGGGACCAGTACTTC
V: TRBV18
J: TRBJ2-5
size: .
D: .

CDR3: CASSRSGTNNQPQHF
DNA: TGTGCCAGCAGTCGATCCGGGACAAACAATCAGCCCCAGCATTTT
V: TRBV6-6
J: TRBJ1-5
size: .
D: .

CDR3: CASSQGQELETQYF
DNA: TGTGCCAGCAGCCAAGGACAGGAACTAGAGACCCAGTACTTC
V: TRBV4-2
J: TRBJ2-5
size: many
D: .

CDR3: CASSSRDKGYEQYF
DNA: TGTGCCAGCAGTTCCAGGGACAAGGGCTACGAGCAGTACTTC
V: TRBV28
J: TRBJ2-7
size: .
D: .

CDR3: CASSLGSATRDYGYTF
DNA: TGCGCCAGCAGCTTGGGAAGCGCTACGAGGGACTATGGCTACACCTTC
V: TRBV5-1
J: TRBJ1-2
size: few
D: .

CDR3: CASSGAAGYRSVEQYF
DNA: TGTGCCAGCAGTGGGGCTGCGGGATACCGGTCCGTCGAGCAGTACTTC
V: TRBV27
J: TRBJ2-7
size: .
D: .

CDR3: CASSQDTRGRRTGELFF
DNA: TGCGCCAGCAGCCAAGATACCCGGGGGCGGCGGACCGGGGAGCTGTTTTTT
V: TRBV4-1
J: TRBJ2-2
size: .
D: .

CDR3: CASSGIGTLDGRGYTF
DNA: TGTGCCAGCAGCGGCATAGGGACACTGGATGGCAGGGGCTACACCTTC
V: TRBV27
J: TRBJ1-2
size: .
D: .

CDR3: CASSPLDPGLVWLGYTF
DNA: TGCGCCAGCAGCCCCCTGGACCCCGGACTCGTATGGCTTGGCTACACCTTC
V: TRBV5-1
J: TRBJ1-2
size: .
D: .

CDR3: CSVEKQGTDTQYF
DNA: TGCAGCGTTGAAAAGCAGGGGACAGATACGCAGTATTTT
V: TRBV29-1
J: TRBJ2-3
size: .
D: .

CDR3: CASSYRGRMISGNTIYF
DNA: TGTGCCAGCAGTTACCGGGGACGGATGATCTCTGGAAACACCATATATTTT
V: TRBV7-2
J: TRBJ1-3
size: .
D: .

CDR3: CASSLLTHGEQYF
DNA: TGTGCCAGCAGCTTATTAACCCACGGCGAGCAGTACTTC
V: TRBV7-3
J: TRBJ2-7
size: once
D: .

CDR3: CASSPGGEQYF
DNA: TGTGCCAGCTCACCGGGTGGCGAGCAGTACTTC
V: TRBV18
J: TRBJ2-7
size: .
D: .

CDR3: CASRRTGTGVYEQYF
DNA: TGTGCCAGCAGGCGAACCGGGACCGGTGTCTACGAGCAGTACTTC
V: TRBV6-1
J: TRBJ2-7
size: .
D: .

CDR3: CASSLVLDRTQAKNIQYF
DNA: TGTGCCAGCAGCTTGGTACTCGACAGGACCCAAGCCAAAAACATTCAGTACTTC
V: TRBV11-3
J: TRBJ2-4
size: .
D: .

CDR3: CASSQGGRGRWDYGYTF
DNA: TGCGCCAGCAGCCAAGGAGGCCGGGGGCGCTGGGACTATGGCTACACCTTC
V: TRBV4-1
J: TRBJ1-2
size: .
D: .

CDR3: CASSYVPGFTEAFF
DNA: TGTGCCAGCAGTTACGTTCCGGGGTTCACTGAAGCTTTCTTT
V: TRBV6-6
J: TRBJ1-1
size: few
D: .

CDR3: CSAGQATAKYSNQPQHF
DNA: TGCAGCGCCGGACAGGCGACAGCGAAATATAGCAATCAGCCCCAGCATTTT
V: TRBV29-1
J: TRBJ1-5
size: .
D: TRBD1

CDR3: CTVGRGLDRGFEAFF
DNA: TGCACCGTGGGGCGCGGGTTGGATCGGGGATTTGAAGCTTTCTTT
V: TRBV29-1
J: TRBJ1-1
size: .
D: .

CDR3: CASSSSLETQYF
DNA: TGTGCCAGCAGTTCCAGTCTGGAGACCCAGTACTTC
V: TRBV28
J: TRBJ2-5
size: .
D: .

CDR3: CASSPRAAMGEKLFF
DNA: TGTGCCAGCAGTCCGAGGGCCGCAATGGGGGAAAAACTGTTTTTT
V: TRBV7-9
J: TRBJ1-4
size: few
D: .

CDR3: CASSEQGTGRSEQYF
DNA: TGTGCCAGCAGTGAACAGGGGACAGGGAGAAGCGAGCAGTACTTC
V: TRBV2
J: TRBJ2-7
size: .
D: TRBD1

CDR3: CATSRRSGEETQYF
DNA: TGTGCCACCAGTCGACGTAGCGGAGAAGAGACCCAGTACTTC
V: TRBV15
J: TRBJ2-5
size: .
D: .

CDR3: CASSQDGGTRYGYTF
DNA: TGTGCCAGCAGCCAAGATGGGGGGACACGGTATGGCTACACCTTC
V: TRBV4-2
J: TRBJ1-2
size: once
D: .

CDR3: CASSLRAGGNTGELFF
DNA: TGTGCCAGCAGTTTAAGAGCGGGAGGGAACACCGGGGAGCTGTTTTTT
V: TRBV27
J: TRBJ2-2
size: .
D: TRBD2

CDR3: CASSWDIRRYNEQFF
DNA: TGTGCCAGCAGCTGGGACATTAGGCGATACAATGAGCAGTTCTTC
V: TRBV27
J: TRBJ2-1
size: many
D: .

CDR3: CASSLTTSSTYNEQFF
DNA: TGTGCCAGCAGCTTGACGACTAGTTCGACCTACAATGAGCAGTTCTTC
V: TRBV5-4
J: TRBJ2-1
size: .
D: .

CDR3: CASGRLGEQETQYF
DNA: TGTGCCAGCGGAAGACTGGGGGAGCAAGAGACCCAGTACTTC
V: TRBV5-4
J: TRBJ2-5
size: .
D: .

CDR3: CASRGPQSEDTQYF
DNA: TGCGCCAGCAGGGGACCCCAGTCGGAGGATACGCAGTATTTT
V: TRBV5-1
J: TRBJ2-3
size: .
D: .

CDR3: CASSPWTGNEKLFF
DNA: TGTGCCAGCAGCCCATGGACAGGGAATGAAAAACTGTTTTTT
V: TRBV14
J: TRBJ1-4
size: .
D: TRBD1